Below, 14 T cell receptor beta chains from the same sample are listed, as sequenced in a study of post-analysis software for immune sequencing data. No cognate antigen is known for these TCRs. cDNA libraries for TCR beta contained unique molecular identifiers. One entry per CDR3 protein results from TCRdb running MiXCR on the PCR reads. This repertoire shows over 150,000 distinct CDR3 sequences, approximately 30% found once; its top ten account for 1.5%. Whole-study results and caveats: Relative to controls, patients had 4 or 5 TRBV segments at higher frequency, with TRBV5-6, TRBV5-1 and TRBV20-1 among these.

What was sequenced was blood. The origin of the receptors is a girl aged 5-17 years with multiple sclerosis.

The CDR3 loop is CASSSPQDRGIDNEQFF. CDR3 bases: TGTGCCAGCAGTTCCCCCCAAGACAGGGGGATCGACAATGAGCAGTTCTTC. V and J are TRBV28 and TRBJ2-1; 9 nucleotides align to TRBD1. J was trimmed by 5 bases and V by 4 bases; bases with no gene match: 12. The CDR3 has 17 residues. CDR1 is MDHEN and CDR2 is SYDVKM in the germline V gene.

As concerns this clonotype: A read error may be the cause here, since a much bigger clone is one base away. V gene TRBV6-1 combines with J gene TRBJ2-1; TRBD2 is a possible D gene (6 bases). CDR3 size: 9 residues. Germline assignment: CDR1 MNHNS and CDR2 SASEGT. The CDR3 loop is CAGGNERFF. The CDR3 DNA reads as TGTGCCGGGGGGAATGAGCGGTTCTTC.

This clonotype appeared many times. V and J are TRBV6-1 and TRBJ2-1, with 10 positions matching TRBD2. Germline CDR1 is MNHNS and CDR2 is SASEGT. V shed 0 bases and J 9 bases; nucleotides not matched to a gene: 8. This CDR3 has 16 residues. The CDR3, as DNA: TGTGCCAGCAGTGAAGCAAGCCTAGCGGGAGTGGGTGAGCAGTTCTTC. It is translated as CASSEASLAGVGEQFF.

This clonotype turned up a few times. The V and J genes are TRBV12-3 or TRBV12-4 and TRBJ2-2, with D perhaps TRBD2 (5 bases). This CDR3 contains 15 residues. The V end was cut by 4 bases, the J end by 5 bases, with 14 bases between. As DNA, the CDR3 is TGTGCCAGCAGTTGGCCCCGGGGATATACCGGGGAGCTGTTTTTT. This encodes CASSWPRGYTGELFF.

This sequence joins TRBV12-3 or TRBV12-4 and TRBJ1-1, with a tentative D call TRBD1 (5 bases). V gave up 4 bases and J gave up 0 bases, with 12 bases separating them. The CDR3 has 15 residues. DNA of the CDR3: TGTGCCAGCAGTTCGCCCGGGGGACTGAACACTGAAGCTTTCTTT. It translates to CASSSPGGLNTEAFF.

This clonotype was observed many times. The chain joins TRBV6-2 or TRBV6-3 to TRBJ1-4, with a weak D call TRBD1 (5 bases). CDR3 size: 10 residues. The germline CDR1 and CDR2 sequences are MNHEY and SVGEGT. V dropped 9 bases and J dropped 8 bases, with 7 bases sitting between them. The CDR3 protein is CASRDEKLFF. The DNA for the CDR3 is TGTGCCAGTCGGGACGAAAAACTGTTTTTT.

The chain employs TRBV20-1 and TRBJ1-2, with TRBD1 matching 7 bases. The CDR3 extends over 17 amino acids. The trim removed 0 bases at V and 3 bases at J, leaving 13 bases unmatched. Germline CDR1 is DFQATT and CDR2 is SNEGSKA (reference sequence). The CDR3 region has the DNA TGCAGTGCTAGAGATAGAGCGGACAGGATTAGTTACTATGGCTACACCTTC. Encoded protein: CSARDRADRISYYGYTF.

This clonotype was counted many times. This sequence joins TRBV10-3 and TRBJ2-7; D unresolved. V was trimmed by 6 bases and J by 5 bases, leaving 17 bases between them. Germline CDR1 is ENHRY and CDR2 is SYGVKD. The CDR3 is 14 amino acids. The CDR3 spells CAIRSAEAGDEQYF. Here the CDR3 DNA reads TGTGCCATCAGATCGGCGGAAGCCGGAGACGAGCAGTACTTC.

The chain links TRBV20-1 to TRBJ1-1, with D uncertain. Trimming took off 1 base at V and 4 bases at J, with 16 bases between the two ends. This CDR3 is 15 amino acids long. The germline gives CDR1 DFQATT, CDR2 SNEGSKA (reference sequence). The CDR3 reads CSARGGIEFGTEAFF. The CDR3 DNA is TGCAGTGCTAGAGGAGGCATCGAGTTTGGCACTGAAGCTTTCTTT.

To note about this clonotype: This clone may be a read error of a much larger clone one base away. This chain's CDR3 is CASSRGRACQYEQYF. CDR3 nucleotide sequence: TGTGCCAGCAGTCGTGGGAGGGCCTGTCAATACGAGCAGTACTTC. The chain uses TRBV28 and TRBJ2-5; 7 bases fit TRBD2. Matching the DNA end better, TRBJ2-7 makes the J call doubtful. The CDR3 is 15 amino acids. Germline V gives CDR1 MDHEN, CDR2 SYDVKM.

The rearrangement joins TRBV7-8 to TRBJ2-1; 8 bases are a match to TRBD2. With 4 bases clipped from V and 8 bases from J, the junction kept 10 bases outside the gene matches. Germline values: CDR1 SGHVS, CDR2 FQNEAQ. The length of the CDR3 is 15 residues. The chain's CDR3 is CASSSVREGLYEQFF. For the CDR3, the DNA is TGTGCCAGCAGCTCAGTCCGGGAGGGCCTCTATGAGCAGTTCTTC.

This clonotype was observed a handful of times. The chain uses TRBV20-1 and TRBJ1-5; D not resolved. The CDR3 runs to 15 residues. The germline V and J ends were trimmed by 1 base and 3 bases, with 13 bases remaining between them. Germline V gene data show CDR1 as DFQATT and CDR2 as SNEGSKA (reference sequence). CDR3 nucleotide sequence: TGCAGTGCTAGAGTGAGTGTGACGACCAATCAGCCCCAGCATTTT. Residues: CSARVSVTTNQPQHF.

V gene TRBV29-1 combines with J gene TRBJ1-2; D is undetermined. This CDR3 spans 12 amino acids. CDR1 SQVTM and CDR2 ANQGSEA come from the germline V gene. Trimming pared 5 bases from V and 6 bases from J, leaving 13 bases between. The CDR3 region has the DNA TGCAGCGTTTCAGAAGACTGGGATGGCTACACCTTC. The encoded protein is CSVSEDWDGYTF.

This clonotype was found many times. The J gene is TRBJ2-1, the V gene TRBV15; 8 bases are shared with TRBD2. CDR1 and CDR2 from the germline V gene are LNHNV and YYDKDF (reference sequence). With 5 bases clipped from V and 7 bases from J, the junction kept 13 bases outside the gene matches. The CDR3 consists of 16 residues. CDR3 DNA: TGTGCCACCAGCCCCGGTTCGGCGGGAGGCTGGAATGAGCAGTTCTTC. This gives the protein CATSPGSAGGWNEQFF.